This T cell receptor beta chain appears in the sequencing data of a study of cytomegalovirus exposure and HLA in healthy donors. Findings and caveats of the study: From TCR beta sequences, most subjects' HLA-A and HLA-B alleles were reportedly predicted accurately. The classifier, whose performance was assessed in both the original and validation cohorts, reportedly diagnosed cytomegalovirus status with high specificity and sensitivity.

The germline V gene encodes CDR1 LGHNA and CDR2 YSLEER. V shed 4 bases and J shed 7 bases, with 17 bases lying between them. The length of the CDR3 is 15 residues. Primers included in the PCR were 60 Vbeta and 13 Jbeta primers. TCRdb's copy holds only in-frame clones and misses some; the assay was immunoSEQ multiplex PCR. The sample yields about 140,000 clones, approximately 57% seen once. Concerning this clone: The antigen is not known.

Sample: PBMCs. The TCR sequence derives from a male donor in good health and CMV-seronegative. The chain has TRBV4-3 and TRBJ2-1; weak D call: TRBD2 (6 bases). The CDR3 spells CASSPGGFYRNEQFF. DNA of the CDR3: TGCGCCAGCAGCCCAGGAGGGTTCTACAGGAATGAGCAGTTCTTC.